This entry lists 7 T cell receptor beta chains sequenced from one sample in a study of T-cell reconstitution after alpha-beta-depleted transplantation in children. Molecular barcoding with unique molecular identifiers was used for the TCRbeta library. Each CDR3 protein gets one entry after TCRdb re-called the PCR reads with MiXCR. The sample consists of 400,000 to 450,000 distinct CDR3 sequences, around 46% of them appearing once. The source material was PBMCs, sampled before TCRalphabeta/CD19-depleted stem cell transplant. These receptors all stem from a girl aged 2 to 10 with aplastic anemia, due to receive a stem cell transplant.

This chain links TRBV6-5 with TRBJ2-7; TRBD2 matches 7 bases. Trimming removed 4 bases from V and 6 bases from J; junction bases left unmatched: 9. The CDR3 spans 14 residues. Germline lookup yields CDR1 MNHEY and CDR2 SVGAGI. The CDR3 spells CASSLSGEGSEQYF. Here the CDR3 DNA reads TGTGCCAGCAGTTTATCGGGGGAGGGAAGCGAGCAGTACTTC.

This clonotype was found once. The V gene is TRBV20-1, the J gene TRBJ2-7; D is ambiguous. The length of the CDR3 is 14 residues. CDR1 and CDR2 from the germline V gene are DFQATT and SNEGSKA (reference sequence). The V gene lost 1 base and the J gene lost 3 bases, with 13 bases spanning the gap. CDR3 amino acids: CSARGSNSSYEQYF. The CDR3 coding sequence is TGCAGTGCTAGAGGCTCCAATTCGAGCTACGAGCAGTACTTC.

The CDR3 reads CASSEYSSGNTEAFF. The CDR3 DNA reads as TGCGCCAGCAGTGAGTATTCTTCGGGAAACACTGAAGCTTTCTTT. This chain links TRBV10-2 with TRBJ1-1; D gene ambiguous. V lost 1 base and J lost 2, with 11 bases in between. CDR1 is WSHSY and CDR2 is SAAADI in the germline V gene. This CDR3 comprises 15 residues.

This sequence joins TRBV12-3 or TRBV12-4 and TRBJ2-2; a possible D gene is TRBD1 (6 bases). Trimming shortened V by 6 bases and J by 3 bases, and 14 bases separated the two germline ends. The CDR3 runs 15 residues. For the CDR3, the DNA is TGTGCCAGCAGCACAACAAACAGGGACACCGGGGAGCTGTTTTTT. As protein: CASSTTNRDTGELFF.

The chain links TRBV29-1 to TRBJ1-1; 7 bases agree with TRBD1. The J segment lost 5 bases and the V segment lost 6 bases, leaving 9 bases of the junction unmatched. The germline V gene encodes CDR1 SQVTM and CDR2 ANQGSEA. The CDR3 has 13 residues. The CDR3 here is CSVKQGTWTEAFF. The CDR3 DNA is TGCAGCGTCAAACAGGGGACGTGGACTGAAGCTTTCTTT.

Ten or more counts support this clonotype. The chain links TRBV7-9 to TRBJ2-7; D not certain. CDR3 length equals 13 residues. Germline V CDR1 and CDR2: SEHNR, FQNEAQ (reference sequence). Between the trimmed V and J ends, which lost 4 bases and 2 bases, there was a span of 9 bases. The CDR3 nucleotides are TGTGCCAGCAGCTCTGCAGGTACCTACGAGCAGTACTTC. Amino acid sequence: CASSSAGTYEQYF.

The chain links TRBV5-6 to TRBJ1-2; the D gene is possibly TRBD1 (5 bases). The CDR3 covers 16 residues. V was shortened by 2 bases and J by 4 bases, with 18 bases between the two germline ends. Germline CDR1 SGHDT, CDR2 YYEEEE. This CDR3 is CASSLNTGVRFYGYTF. For the CDR3, the DNA is TGTGCCAGCAGCTTAAACACGGGGGTACGGTTCTATGGCTACACCTTC. Looking up the rest from reference TRBV5-6 and TRBJ1-2 gives the full variable domain: DAGVTQSPTHLIKTRGQQVTLRCSPKSGHDTVSWYQQALGQGPQFIFQYYEEEERQRGNFPDRFSGHQFPNYSSELNVNALLLGDSALYLCASSLNTGVRFYGYTFGSGTRLTVV.